This TCR beta chain appears in the sequencing data of a study of blood T cell repertoires in COVID-19. Across the study: The United States, Italy and Spain were the sources of the acute and convalescent COVID-19 samples.

The CDR3 has 18 residues if both end residues are counted. Germline V gene data show CDR1 as SGHVS and CDR2 as FNYEAQ. About this clone itself: It is unclear where the CDR3 begins or ends on the DNA, so no DNA is shown, and the CDR3 is as TCRdb lists it.

Methods used by the authors: Counts of nucleated cells, estimated from reference gene primer amplification, were obtained. Sequencing was performed with immunoSEQ multiplex PCR; in TCRdb, only in-frame clones are kept and a portion is missing. Clone size and the V and J calls come from that table; the DNA yielded D and trimming. The sample yields 150,000 to 200,000 clones, less than 90% seen once. The receptor's source is a woman aged 70-85 years with acute or convalescent COVID-19. Sequencing was carried out using peripheral blood. This chain connects TRBV7-6 to TRBJ2-2; the table's D call of TRBD1 was not tested on the DNA. The CDR3 sequence: CASSSSFFGQGYTGELFF.